This record looks at one T cell receptor (beta chain) sequence and its context. This sample was taken from a study of blood T cell repertoires in COVID-19. At the level of the study: Specimens from acute and convalescent COVID-19 originated in the United States, Italy and Spain. T cells, B-cell-depleted T cells, or PBMCs supplied cDNA or gDNA.

Recruited during active infection, patients (from Seattle) were subsequently followed longitudinally. With 4 bases clipped from V and 4 bases from J, the junction kept 8 bases outside the gene matches. In germline, CDR1 is LNHDA, CDR2 SQIVND (reference sequence). CDR3 size: 15 residues. In the study's own analysis: Estimation of nucleated cell counts was performed using reference gene primer amplification. Clones were read by immunoSEQ multiplex PCR, and TCRdb kept only the in-frame ones, dropping some. V, J and clone size derive from that table, while D and trimming were established from the DNA sequence. The sample consists of 200,000 to 250,000 clones, about nine tenths of them appearing once.

Sequenced sample: peripheral blood. The receptor was isolated from a man younger than 45 with COVID-19, enrolled during active disease. The V call is TRBV19, the J call TRBJ1-2, with 8 positions matching TRBD1. The CDR3 DNA reads TGTGCCAGTAGTACCCCCCGGACAGGGATCTATGGCTACACCTTC. Translated, it gives CASSTPRTGIYGYTF.